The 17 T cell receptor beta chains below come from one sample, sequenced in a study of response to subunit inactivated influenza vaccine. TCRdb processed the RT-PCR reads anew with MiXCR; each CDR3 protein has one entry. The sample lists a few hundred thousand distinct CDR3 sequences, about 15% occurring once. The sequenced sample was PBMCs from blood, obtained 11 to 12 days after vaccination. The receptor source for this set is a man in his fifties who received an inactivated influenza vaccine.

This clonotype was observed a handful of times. The CDR3 DNA follows: TGTGCCATCAGTGAGTCGCCTACTAGCGGGACCGGGGAGCTGTTTTTT. Translating it yields CAISESPTSGTGELFF. V and J are TRBV10-3 and TRBJ2-2; 9 bases match TRBD2. This CDR3 comprises 16 residues. CDR1 is ENHRY, CDR2 SYGVKD, per germline. Unmatched junction bases numbered 4, after V lost 0 bases and J lost 5 bases.

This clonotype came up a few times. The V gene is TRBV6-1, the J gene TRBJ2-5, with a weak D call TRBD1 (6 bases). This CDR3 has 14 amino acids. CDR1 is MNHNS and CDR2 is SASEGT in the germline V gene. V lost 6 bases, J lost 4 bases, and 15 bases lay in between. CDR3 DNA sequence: TGTGCCAGCAGCAAACAGGGTGGGCGAGAGACCCAGTACTTC. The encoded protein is CASSKQGGRETQYF.

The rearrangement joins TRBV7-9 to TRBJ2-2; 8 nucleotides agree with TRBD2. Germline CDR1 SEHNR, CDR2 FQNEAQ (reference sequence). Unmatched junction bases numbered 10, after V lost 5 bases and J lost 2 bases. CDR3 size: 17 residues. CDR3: CASSPPIGRANTGELFF. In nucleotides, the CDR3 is TGTGCCAGCAGCCCCCCTATCGGGAGGGCTAACACCGGGGAGCTGTTTTTT.

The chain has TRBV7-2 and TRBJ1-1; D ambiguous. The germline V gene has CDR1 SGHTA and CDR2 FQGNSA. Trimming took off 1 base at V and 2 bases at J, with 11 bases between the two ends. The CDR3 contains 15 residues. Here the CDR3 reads CASSLVPTRNTEAFF. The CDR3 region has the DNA TGTGCCAGCAGCTTAGTGCCCACCCGAAACACTGAAGCTTTCTTT.

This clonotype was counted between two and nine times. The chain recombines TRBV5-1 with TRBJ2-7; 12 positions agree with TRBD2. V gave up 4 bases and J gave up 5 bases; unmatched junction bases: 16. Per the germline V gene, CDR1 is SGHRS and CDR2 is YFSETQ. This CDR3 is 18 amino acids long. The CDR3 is CASSPPTSGRPQGNEQYF. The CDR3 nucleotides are TGCGCCAGCAGCCCCCCGACTAGCGGGAGACCCCAGGGCAACGAGCAGTACTTC.

CDR3 loop: CASNALRDAANEQFF. Here the CDR3 DNA reads TGTGCCAGCAACGCACTCCGGGACGCAGCTAATGAGCAGTTCTTC. The chain links TRBV12-3 or TRBV12-4 to TRBJ2-1; D assignment may be TRBD1 or TRBD2 (5 bases each). CDR3 length equals 15 residues. V dropped 7 bases and J dropped 7 bases, with 20 bases sitting between them.

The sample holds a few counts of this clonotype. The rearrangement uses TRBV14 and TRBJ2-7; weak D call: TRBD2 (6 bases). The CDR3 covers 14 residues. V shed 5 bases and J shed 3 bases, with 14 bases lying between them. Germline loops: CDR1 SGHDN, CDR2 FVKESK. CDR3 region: CASSDSGGSYEQYF. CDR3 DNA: TGTGCCAGCAGCGATAGCGGAGGCAGCTACGAGCAGTACTTC.

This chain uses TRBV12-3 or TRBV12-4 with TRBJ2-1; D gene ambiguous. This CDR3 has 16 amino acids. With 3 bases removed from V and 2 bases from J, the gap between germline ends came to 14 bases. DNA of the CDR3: TGTGCCAGCAGTTTGCTAACCGGCCCCCCCTACAATGAGCAGTTCTTC. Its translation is CASSLLTGPPYNEQFF.

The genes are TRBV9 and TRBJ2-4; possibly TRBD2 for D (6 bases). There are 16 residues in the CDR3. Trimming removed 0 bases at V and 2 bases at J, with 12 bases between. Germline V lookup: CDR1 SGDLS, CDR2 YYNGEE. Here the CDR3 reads CASSVVPSATKNIQYF. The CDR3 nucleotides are TGTGCCAGCAGCGTAGTGCCTAGCGCTACCAAAAACATTCAGTACTTC.

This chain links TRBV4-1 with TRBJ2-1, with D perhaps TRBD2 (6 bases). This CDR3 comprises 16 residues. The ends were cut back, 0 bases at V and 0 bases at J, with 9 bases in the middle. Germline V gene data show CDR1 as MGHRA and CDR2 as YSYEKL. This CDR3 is CASSQDSGHSYNEQFF. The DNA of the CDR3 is TGCGCCAGCAGCCAAGATAGCGGCCACTCCTACAATGAGCAGTTCTTC.

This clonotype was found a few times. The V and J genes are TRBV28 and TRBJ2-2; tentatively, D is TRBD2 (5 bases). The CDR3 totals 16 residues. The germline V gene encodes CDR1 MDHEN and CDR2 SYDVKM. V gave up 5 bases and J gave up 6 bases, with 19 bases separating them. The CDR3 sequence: CASSPHPTGRAGELFF. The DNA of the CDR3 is TGTGCCAGCAGTCCACATCCCACGGGGAGAGCCGGGGAGCTGTTTTTT.

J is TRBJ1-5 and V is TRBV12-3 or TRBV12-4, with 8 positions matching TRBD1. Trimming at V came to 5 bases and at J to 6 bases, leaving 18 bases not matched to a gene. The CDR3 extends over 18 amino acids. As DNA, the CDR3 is TGTGCCAGCAGTGATCCCCCGGACAGGGATATCTTGAGTCAGCCCCAGCATTTT. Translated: CASSDPPDRDILSQPQHF.

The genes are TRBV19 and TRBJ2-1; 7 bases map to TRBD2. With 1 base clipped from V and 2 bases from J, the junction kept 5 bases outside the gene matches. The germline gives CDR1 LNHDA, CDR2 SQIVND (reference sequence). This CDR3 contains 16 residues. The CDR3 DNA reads TGTGCCAGTAGTATAGCAAGCGGGGCACCCTACAATGAGCAGTTCTTC. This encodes CASSIASGAPYNEQFF.

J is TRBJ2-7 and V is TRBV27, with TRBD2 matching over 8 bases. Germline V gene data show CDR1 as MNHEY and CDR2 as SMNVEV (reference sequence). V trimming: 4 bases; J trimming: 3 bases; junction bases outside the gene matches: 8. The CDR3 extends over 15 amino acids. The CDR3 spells CASSSVGTRRYEQYF. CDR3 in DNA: TGTGCCAGCAGTTCAGTCGGGACTAGACGCTACGAGCAGTACTTC.

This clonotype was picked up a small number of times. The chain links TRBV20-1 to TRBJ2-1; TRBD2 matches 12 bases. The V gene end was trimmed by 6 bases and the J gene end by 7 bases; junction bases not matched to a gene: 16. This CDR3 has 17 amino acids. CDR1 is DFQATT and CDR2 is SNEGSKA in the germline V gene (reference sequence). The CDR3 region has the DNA TGCAGTGCCAGACATCCCCTACTAGCGGGAGGAACAAATGAGCAGTTCTTC. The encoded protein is CSARHPLLAGGTNEQFF.

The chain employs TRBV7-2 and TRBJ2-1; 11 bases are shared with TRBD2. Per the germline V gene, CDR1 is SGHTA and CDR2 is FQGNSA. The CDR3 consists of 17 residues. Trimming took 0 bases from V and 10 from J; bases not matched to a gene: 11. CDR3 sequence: CASSLAVVAGGTGEQFF. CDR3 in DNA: TGTGCCAGCAGCTTAGCGGTGGTAGCGGGAGGGACGGGGGAGCAGTTCTTC.

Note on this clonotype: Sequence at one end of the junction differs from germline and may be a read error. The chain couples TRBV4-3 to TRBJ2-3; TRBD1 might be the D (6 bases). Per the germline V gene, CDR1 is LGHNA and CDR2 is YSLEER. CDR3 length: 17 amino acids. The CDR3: CASSQEYPRVWTDTQSF. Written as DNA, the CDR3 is TGCGCCAGCAGCCAAGAGTATCCCAGGGTTTGGACAGATACGCAGTCTTTT.